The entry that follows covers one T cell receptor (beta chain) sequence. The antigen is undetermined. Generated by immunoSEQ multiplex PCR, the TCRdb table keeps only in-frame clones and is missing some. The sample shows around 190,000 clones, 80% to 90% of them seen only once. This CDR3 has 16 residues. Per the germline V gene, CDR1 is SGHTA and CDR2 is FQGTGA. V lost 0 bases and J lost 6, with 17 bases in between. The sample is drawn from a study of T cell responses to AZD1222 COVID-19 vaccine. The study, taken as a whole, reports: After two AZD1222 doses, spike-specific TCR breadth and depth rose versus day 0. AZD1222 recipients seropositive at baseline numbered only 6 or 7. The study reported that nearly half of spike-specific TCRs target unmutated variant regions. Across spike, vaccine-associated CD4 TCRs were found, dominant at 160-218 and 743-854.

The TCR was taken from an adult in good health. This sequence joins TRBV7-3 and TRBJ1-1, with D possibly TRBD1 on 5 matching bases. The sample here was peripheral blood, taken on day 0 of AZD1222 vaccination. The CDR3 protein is CASSLTTLGREAEAFF. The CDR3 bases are TGTGCCAGCAGCTTAACTACTCTGGGCAGGGAGGCTGAAGCTTTCTTT.